The present TCR beta chain was sequenced within a study of T cells after yellow fever vaccination (dated by TCRdb to about 2019). Some background on the complete study: The SMART-Seq v4 Ultra Low Input RNA kit was used to prepare libraries from fractions with low cell numbers. Two healthy male donors, one aged 18 to 30 and one aged 30 to 40 years, were included in the cohort. To follow T-cell clones before and after primary and booster YFV17D yellow fever vaccination, bulk TCR alpha and beta repertoires were sequenced over time. Blood was drawn at multiple timepoints before and after primary and secondary immunization, with bulk PBMC replicates and cell subsets isolated. General study outcomes and caveats: A small fraction of clonotypes appeared in both the CD4 and CD8 compartments, likely as a result of convergent recombination. FACS-sorted repertoires could contain abundant contaminating clonotypes from the bulk population, so computational filtering was required. The secondary T-cell response was found to be weaker but faster than the primary response, with a peak reached on day 5 rather than on day 15. The study included only a couple of donors, which limits how far the findings can be generalized. Most clones expanded after primary vaccination were re-detected after the booster (just under 97% of CD4 and 80% to 90% of CD8), suggesting broad memory maintenance.

The sequencer was an Illumina NovaSeq 6000. Synthesis of TCR cDNA relied on 5'RACE template switching, a step that introduced a universal primer site along with unique molecular identifiers. Priming for cDNA synthesis came from both the TCR alpha and TCR beta constant segments. Library amplification used two PCR steps, and the second PCR step added sample barcodes and sequencing adapters. Sequencing of libraries was performed on Illumina HiSeq 2500 (2x100 bp) or NovaSeq (2x150 bp). The study's own analysis went as follows. Demultiplexing of reads and collapsing into UMI consensus sequences were performed with MIGEC, and V(D)J alignment was carried out with MiXCR. Vaccine-responding clonotypes were defined with edgeR using replicate PBMC samples, requiring FDR below 0.01 and a log2 fold change above 5 up to day 15. Each bulk clonotype received a CD4 or CD8 identity based on whether the sequenced CD4 or CD8 repertoire contained that clonotype at higher abundance. TCRdb cleaned the public reads at Q25 with fastp, built clones with MiXCR and kept in-frame beta chains. Rows with a matching CDR3 protein are joined into one entry that keeps the most common DNA and genes. Here the V and J calls rest on TCRdb's processing, not on the authors' analysis. The sample table contains roughly 330,000 distinct CDR3 sequences; only one count was recorded for approximately 4% of them. The top ten hold 20% to 25% of the sample.

The sample's treatment or condition label is to be understood as: live attenuated yellow fever vaccine strain. At each blood-draw timepoint, two biological replicates of bulk PBMCs were collected. PBMCs were isolated from peripheral blood using a standard Ficoll-Paque protocol. TriZol was used to extract RNA from bulk PBMCs, from CD4 and CD8 fractions, and from dextramer-positive and dextramer-negative fractions. With respect to this clonotype: Its target antigen remains unknown. No base quality information exists; no much larger clone differs at one position.

This TCR was recovered from a man between 18 and 29 years old who received the YFV17D yellow fever vaccine. Source: PBMCs, taken 5 days after the yellow fever booster vaccination.

CDR3 reads: CASSPSGLAAYEQYF. The DNA sequence is TGTGCCAGCAGCCCTTCGGGACTAGCAGCTTACGAGCAGTACTTC. The rearranged segments are TRBV7-9 and TRBJ2-7; 9 nucleotides in the junction match TRBD2. The CDR3, cysteine through phenylalanine, is 15 amino acids long. Only CDR3 DNA remains: 45 bases, in frame from the first base. Sequences SEHNR (CDR1) and FQNEAQ (CDR2) are obtained from the germline V gene (reference sequence). The germline V and J ends show losses of 5 bases and 4 bases respectively, and no gene match explains 9 bases of the junction. Beyond the CDR3, the reference TRBV7-9 and TRBJ2-7 genes provide the residues; the full variable domain reads: DTGVSQNPRHKITKRGQNVTFRCDPISEHNRLYWYRQTLGQGPEFLTYFQNEAQLEKSRLLSDRFSAERPKGSFSTLEIQRTEQGDSAMYLCASSPSGLAAYEQYFGPGTRLTVT.